Here is one T cell receptor beta chain with its context. The sample originates from a study of blood T cell repertoires in COVID-19. Overall study: Italy, Spain and the United States were the sources of the convalescent and acute COVID-19 samples. T cells, B-cell-depleted T cells, or PBMCs provided the cDNA or gDNA that served as material.

Authors' analysis steps: Amplification of reference gene primers was used by the study to estimate nucleated cell counts. Sequencing was performed with immunoSEQ multiplex PCR; in TCRdb, only in-frame clones are kept and a portion is missing. The V and J calls and clone size are taken from that table; D and trimming were inferred from the DNA. Among 130,000 to 150,000 clones listed, 70% to 85% were seen once. Germline CDR1 is LNHNV and CDR2 is YYDKDF (reference sequence). V gave up 0 bases and J gave up 9 bases, with 14 bases separating them. This CDR3 comprises 15 residues. The sequence was obtained from a woman of 80 years or more with acute or convalescent COVID-19. Material: peripheral blood. The chain combines TRBV15 with TRBJ2-2; D remains unclear. Here the CDR3 reads CATSRDHSWPWELFF. CDR3 in DNA: TGTGCCACCAGCAGAGATCATTCTTGGCCGTGGGAGCTGTTTTTT.